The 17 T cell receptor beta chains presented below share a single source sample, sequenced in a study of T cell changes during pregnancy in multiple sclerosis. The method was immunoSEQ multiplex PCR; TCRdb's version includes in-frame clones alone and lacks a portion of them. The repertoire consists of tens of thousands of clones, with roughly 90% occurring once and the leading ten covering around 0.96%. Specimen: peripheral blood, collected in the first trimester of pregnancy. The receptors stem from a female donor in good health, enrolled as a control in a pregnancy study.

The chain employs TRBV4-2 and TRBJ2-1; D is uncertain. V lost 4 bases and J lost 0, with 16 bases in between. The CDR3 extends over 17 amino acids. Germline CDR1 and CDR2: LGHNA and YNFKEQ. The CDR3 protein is CASSPRLLSSSYNEQFF. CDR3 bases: TGTGCCAGCAGCCCCCGACTCCTCTCTAGCTCCTACAATGAGCAGTTCTTC.

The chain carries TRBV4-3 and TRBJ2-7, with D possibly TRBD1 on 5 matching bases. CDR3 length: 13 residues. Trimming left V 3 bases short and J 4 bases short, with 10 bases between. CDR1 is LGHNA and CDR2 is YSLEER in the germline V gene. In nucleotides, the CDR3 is TGCGCCAGCAGCCAGGAGACAGCTTACGAGCAGTACTTC. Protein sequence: CASSQETAYEQYF.

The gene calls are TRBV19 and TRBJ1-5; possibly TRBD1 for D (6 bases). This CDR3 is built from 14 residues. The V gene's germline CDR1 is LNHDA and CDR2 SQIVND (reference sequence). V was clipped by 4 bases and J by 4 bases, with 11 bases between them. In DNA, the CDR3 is TGTGCCAGTAGTACACAGGGACGGAATCAGCCCCAGCATTTT. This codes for CASSTQGRNQPQHF. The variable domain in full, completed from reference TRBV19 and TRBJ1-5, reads DGGITQSPKYLFRKEGQNVTLSCEQNLNHDAMYWYRQDPGQGLRLIYYSQIVNDFQKGDIAEGYSVSREKKESFPLTVTSAQKNPTAFYLCASSTQGRNQPQHFGDGTRLSIL.

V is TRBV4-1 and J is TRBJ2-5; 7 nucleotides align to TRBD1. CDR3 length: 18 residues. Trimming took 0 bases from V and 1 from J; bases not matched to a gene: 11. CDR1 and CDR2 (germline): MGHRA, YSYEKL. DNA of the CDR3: TGCGCCAGCAGCCAAGAAGAGGCTGGGACAGCAGCCCAAGAGACCCAGTACTTC. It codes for CASSQEEAGTAAQETQYF.

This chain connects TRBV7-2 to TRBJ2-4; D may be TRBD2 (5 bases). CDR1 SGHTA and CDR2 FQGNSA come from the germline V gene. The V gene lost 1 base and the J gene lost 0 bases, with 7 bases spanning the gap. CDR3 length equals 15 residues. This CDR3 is CASSLVGLAKNIQYF. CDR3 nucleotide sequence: TGTGCCAGCAGCTTAGTTGGACTAGCCAAAAACATTCAGTACTTC.

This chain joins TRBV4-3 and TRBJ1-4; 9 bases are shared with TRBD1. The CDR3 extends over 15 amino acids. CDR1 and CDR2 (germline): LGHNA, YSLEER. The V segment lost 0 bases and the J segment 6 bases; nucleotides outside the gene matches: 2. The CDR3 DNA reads TGCGCCAGCAGCCAAGATCGACAGGGGGATGAAAAACTGTTTTTT. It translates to CASSQDRQGDEKLFF.

The CDR3 DNA reads as TGCGCCAGCAGCCCGGCCTTCGGACAAGCGTTTAACTATGGCTACACCTTC. Translation: CASSPAFGQAFNYGYTF. This chain connects TRBV5-1 to TRBJ1-2; D may be TRBD1 (5 bases). V was trimmed by 4 bases and J by 1 base, leaving 20 bases between them. Germline V gives CDR1 SGHRS, CDR2 YFSETQ. CDR3 length: 17 residues.

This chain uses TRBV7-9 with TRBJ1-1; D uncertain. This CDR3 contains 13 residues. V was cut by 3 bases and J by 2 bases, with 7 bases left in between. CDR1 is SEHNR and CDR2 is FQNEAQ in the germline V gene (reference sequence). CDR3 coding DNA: TGTGCCAGCAGCTTTCACGGTAACACTGAAGCTTTCTTT. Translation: CASSFHGNTEAFF.

The CDR3 protein is CASRVQGAGSSPLHF. CDR3 DNA: TGTGCCAGCAGAGTACAGGGGGCTGGTAGCTCACCCCTCCACTTT. This chain links TRBV6-5 with TRBJ1-6; 9 positions match TRBD1. Germline loops: CDR1 MNHEY, CDR2 SVGAGI. V shed 6 bases and J 10 bases; nucleotides not matched to a gene: 10. The CDR3 covers 15 residues.

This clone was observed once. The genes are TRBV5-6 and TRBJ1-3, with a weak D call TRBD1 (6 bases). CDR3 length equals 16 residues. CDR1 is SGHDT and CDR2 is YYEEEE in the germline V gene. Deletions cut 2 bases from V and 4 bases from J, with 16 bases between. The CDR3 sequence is CASSFYLGAQGNTIYF. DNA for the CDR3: TGTGCCAGCAGCTTTTATTTGGGGGCGCAAGGAAACACCATATATTTT.

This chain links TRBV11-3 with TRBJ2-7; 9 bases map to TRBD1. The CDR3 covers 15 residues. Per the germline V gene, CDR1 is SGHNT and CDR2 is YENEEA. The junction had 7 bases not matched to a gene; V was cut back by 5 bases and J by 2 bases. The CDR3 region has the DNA TGTGCCAGCAGCGCCACAGGGGGCGCAGCCTACGAGCAGTACTTC. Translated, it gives CASSATGGAAYEQYF.

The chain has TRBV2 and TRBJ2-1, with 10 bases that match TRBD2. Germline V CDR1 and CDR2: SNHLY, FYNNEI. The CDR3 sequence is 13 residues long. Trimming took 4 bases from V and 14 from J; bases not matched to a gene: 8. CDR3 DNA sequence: TGTGCCAGCAGTGGGGGACTAGCGAGGCGGGAGTTCTTC. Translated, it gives CASSGGLARREFF.

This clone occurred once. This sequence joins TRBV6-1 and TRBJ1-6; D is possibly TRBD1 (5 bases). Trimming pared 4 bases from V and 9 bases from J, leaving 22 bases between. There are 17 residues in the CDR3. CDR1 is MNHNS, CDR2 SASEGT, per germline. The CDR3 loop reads CASSALGRGRGGSPLHF. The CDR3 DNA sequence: TGTGCCAGCAGTGCCTTGGGGAGGGGCCGGGGAGGTTCACCCCTCCACTTT.

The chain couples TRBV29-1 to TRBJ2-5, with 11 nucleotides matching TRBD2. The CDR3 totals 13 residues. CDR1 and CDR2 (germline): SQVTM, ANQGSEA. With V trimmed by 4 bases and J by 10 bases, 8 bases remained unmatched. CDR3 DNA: TGCAGCGTTGCCGCGGCTAGCGGGGGGAACCAGTACTTC. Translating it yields CSVAAASGGNQYF.

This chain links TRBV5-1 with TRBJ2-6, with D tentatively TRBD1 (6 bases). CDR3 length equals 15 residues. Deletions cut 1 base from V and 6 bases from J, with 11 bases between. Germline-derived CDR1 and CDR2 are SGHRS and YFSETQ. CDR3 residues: CASSLTDSAANVLTF. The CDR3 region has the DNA TGCGCCAGCAGCTTGACGGACAGCGCGGCCAACGTCCTGACTTTC.

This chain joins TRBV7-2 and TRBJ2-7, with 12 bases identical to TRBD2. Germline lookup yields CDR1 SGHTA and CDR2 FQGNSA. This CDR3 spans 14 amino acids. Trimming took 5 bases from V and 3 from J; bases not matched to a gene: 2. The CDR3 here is CASSTGLAGYEQYF. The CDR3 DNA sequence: TGTGCCAGCAGCACGGGACTAGCGGGCTACGAGCAGTACTTC.

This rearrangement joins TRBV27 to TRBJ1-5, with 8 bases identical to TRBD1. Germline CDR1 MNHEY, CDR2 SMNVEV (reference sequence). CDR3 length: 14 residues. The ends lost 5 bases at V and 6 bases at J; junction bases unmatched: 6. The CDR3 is CASSPDREGQPQHF. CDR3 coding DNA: TGTGCCAGCAGTCCGGACAGGGAGGGTCAGCCCCAGCATTTT.